The 30 T cell receptor beta chains in this list originate from one sample, sequenced in a study of neurological immune-mediated disorders. TCRdb processed the 5' RACE reads anew with MiXCR; each CDR3 protein has one entry. The sample lists approximately 130,000 distinct CDR3 sequences; roughly 3.4% were seen once. The sequencing sample was made of PBMCs. The source of these receptors is a woman in her 30s with multiple sclerosis.

In this sample, this clonotype turned up many times. V is TRBV2 and J is TRBJ2-3; the match to TRBD1 covers 10 bases. V shed 6 bases and J 0 bases; nucleotides not matched to a gene: 3. The CDR3 has 15 amino acids. Germline values: CDR1 SNHLY, CDR2 FYNNEI. CDR3 coding DNA: TGTGCCAGCAGCGGGGGACAGGGGAGCACAGATACGCAGTATTTT. Translating gives CASSGGQGSTDTQYF.

Many counts were recorded for this clonotype. The V and J genes are TRBV29-1 and TRBJ1-5, with 8 bases lining up with TRBD1. V shed 4 bases, J shed 0 bases, and the junction held 5 bases outside the gene matches. The CDR3 runs 15 residues. Looked up from germline, CDR1 is SQVTM and CDR2 is ANQGSEA. CDR3: CSVGQGIDSNQPQHF. The CDR3 coding sequence is TGCAGCGTTGGACAGGGGATAGATAGCAATCAGCCCCAGCATTTT. Complete variable domain (other parts from reference TRBV29-1 and TRBJ1-5): SAVISQKPSRDICQRGTSLTIQCQVDSQVTMMFWYRQQPGQSLTLIATANQGSEATYESGFVIDKFPISRPNLTFSTLTVSNMSPEDSSIYLCSVGQGIDSNQPQHFGDGTRLSIL.

This clonotype has at least ten counts. The V call is TRBV7-2, the J call TRBJ1-2, with a weak D call TRBD1 (5 bases). Germline CDR1 is SGHTA and CDR2 is FQGNSA. The CDR3 covers 16 residues. V lost 3 bases and J lost 7, with 21 bases in between. In DNA, the CDR3 is TGTGCCAGCAGCTTGGGGACCGTGAGGAGAGTCCCTGGCTACACCTTC. This codes for CASSLGTVRRVPGYTF.

There are many counts of this clonotype. The V call is TRBV12-3 or TRBV12-4, the J call TRBJ2-7; tentative D call: TRBD1 (5 bases). The V gene lost 8 bases and the J gene lost 0 bases, with 23 bases spanning the gap. This CDR3 region has 17 residues. The chain's CDR3 is CASGFQPPQVSSYEQYF. The DNA of the CDR3 is TGTGCCAGCGGATTTCAACCACCACAGGTTAGCTCCTACGAGCAGTACTTC.

The table lists this clonotype with a few counts. This sequence joins TRBV10-3 and TRBJ1-1; 9 bases agree with TRBD1. There are 17 residues in the CDR3. The V segment lost 6 bases and the J segment 5 bases; nucleotides outside the gene matches: 16. Germline loops: CDR1 ENHRY, CDR2 SYGVKD. CDR3 sequence: CAISQVPGQGWGTEAFF. The CDR3, as DNA: TGTGCCATCAGCCAGGTCCCGGGACAGGGTTGGGGGACTGAAGCTTTCTTT.

There are a few counts of this clonotype. A much larger clonotype is one base distant, so this may be a read error. V is TRBV20-1 and J is TRBJ2-7; a weak D match, TRBD1 (6 bases). Germline V gene lookup returns CDR1 DFQATT and CDR2 SNEGSKA (reference sequence). V lost 3 bases and J 7 bases, leaving 16 bases between the germline ends. The CDR3 totals 13 residues. The CDR3 DNA sequence: TGCAGTGCTAGTCCCTGGAACAGGGAAGAGCAGTACTTC. It specifies CSASPWNREEQYF.

In its sample, this clonotype was seen many times. The CDR3 protein is CASSGGGDRAPEAFF. The CDR3 DNA reads as TGTGCCAGCAGCGGAGGTGGGGACAGGGCCCCTGAAGCTTTCTTT. The chain combines TRBV11-2 with TRBJ1-1; TRBD1 matches at 9 bases. The CDR3 has 15 residues. Trimming at V came to 5 bases and at J to 6 bases, leaving 10 bases not matched to a gene. The germline gives CDR1 SGHAT, CDR2 FQNNGV.

This clonotype was recorded many times. The rearrangement links TRBV12-3 or TRBV12-4 to TRBJ2-3, with D hard to call. V lost 1 base, J lost 11 bases, and 22 bases lay in between. The CDR3 sequence is 16 residues long. The CDR3 sequence is CASSLVRQVLTEEQYF. In DNA, the CDR3 is TGTGCCAGCAGTTTAGTCCGGCAGGTACTCACAGAGGAGCAGTATTTT.

This clonotype has a count of ten or more. CDR3 residues: CASTASAGDLYEQYF. The CDR3 coding sequence is TGTGCCAGCACCGCATCAGCGGGAGACCTCTACGAGCAGTACTTC. The chain employs TRBV7-6 and TRBJ2-7, with 8 bases that match TRBD2. V lost 7 bases, J lost 3 bases, and 11 bases stayed unmatched. Per germline, CDR1 SGHVS and CDR2 FNYEAQ. This CDR3 contains 15 residues. Drawing the rest from reference TRBV7-6 and TRBJ2-7, the complete variable domain is GAGVSQSPRYKVTKRGQDVALRCDPISGHVSLYWYRQALGQGPEFLTYFNYEAQQDKSGLPNDRFSAERPEGSISTLTIQRTEQRDSAMYRCASTASAGDLYEQYFGPGTRLTVT.

The sample holds many counts of this clonotype. This chain connects TRBV20-1 to TRBJ1-2; no definite D call. V lost 3 bases, J lost 5 bases, and 7 bases lay in between. The CDR3 loop spans 11 amino acids. The germline gives CDR1 DFQATT, CDR2 SNEGSKA (reference sequence). The CDR3 nucleotides are TGCAGTGCTAGGCTCCTATATGGCTACACCTTC. Amino acid sequence: CSARLLYGYTF.

This clonotype was seen many times. This chain connects TRBV7-8 to TRBJ2-6; 8 nucleotides agree with TRBD1. The ends lost 2 bases at V and 1 base at J; junction bases unmatched: 13. Germline loops: CDR1 SGHVS, CDR2 FQNEAQ. This CDR3 is built from 20 residues. The CDR3 spells CASSLKWAGGRESGANVLTF. CDR3 nucleotide sequence: TGTGCCAGCAGCTTAAAATGGGCAGGGGGCAGGGAATCTGGGGCCAACGTCCTGACTTTC.

This clonotype was seen repeatedly, ten times or more. The chain has TRBV6-5 and TRBJ2-7; 7 nucleotides match TRBD1. The junction had 8 bases not matched to a gene; V was cut back by 8 bases and J by 1 base. The CDR3 extends over 14 amino acids. Germline loops: CDR1 MNHEY, CDR2 SVGAGI. The DNA of the CDR3 is TGTGCCAGCCACCCACAGGGGTCTTCCTACGAGCAGTACTTC. This gives the protein CASHPQGSSYEQYF.

This clonotype was recorded many times. The V and J genes are TRBV7-9 and TRBJ2-1; TRBD2 aligns across 9 bases. J was trimmed by 5 bases and V by 4 bases; bases with no gene match: 6. This CDR3 comprises 15 residues. Germline assignment: CDR1 SEHNR and CDR2 FQNEAQ (reference sequence). CDR3 DNA: TGTGCCAGCAGCTCACTAGCGGGCTCGCACAATGAGCAGTTCTTC. Residues: CASSSLAGSHNEQFF.

The table lists this clonotype with many counts. This rearrangement joins TRBV20-1 to TRBJ1-6; the D gene is possibly TRBD1 (6 bases). The CDR3 length is 16 residues. Per the germline V gene, CDR1 is DFQATT and CDR2 is SNEGSKA (reference sequence). V lost 6 bases and J lost 9, with 24 bases in between. The CDR3 sequence: CSARDLDSAGLSPLHF. The DNA of the CDR3 is TGCAGTGCCAGGGACTTGGACAGCGCGGGACTTTCACCCCTCCACTTT.

This clonotype was observed many times. V is TRBV7-2 and J is TRBJ1-2; 9 nucleotides match TRBD1. Looked up from germline, CDR1 is SGHTA and CDR2 is FQGNSA. The CDR3 runs 14 residues. J was trimmed by 0 bases and V by 6 bases; bases with no gene match: 2. The CDR3 DNA reads as TGTGCCAGCAGGCGGACAGGGGCTAACTATGGCTACACCTTC. Its translation is CASRRTGANYGYTF.

This clonotype was seen a handful of times. This chain connects TRBV5-1 to TRBJ2-1; maybe TRBD2 (6 bases). CDR1 and CDR2 from the germline V gene are SGHRS and YFSETQ. This CDR3 contains 16 residues. V gave up 6 bases and J gave up 4 bases, with 20 bases separating them. The CDR3 nucleotides are TGCGCCAGCACCTCGCCTTTAGCGGAGCTTTACAATGAGCAGTTCTTC. Protein product: CASTSPLAELYNEQFF.

This clonotype has at least ten counts. This sequence joins TRBV5-1 and TRBJ1-2, with 7 positions matching TRBD1. From germline, CDR1 is SGHRS and CDR2 YFSETQ. This CDR3 spans 13 amino acids. The V segment lost 2 bases and the J segment 3 bases; nucleotides outside the gene matches: 1. The CDR3, as DNA: TGCGCCAGCAGCTTCACAGGGGACTATGGCTACACCTTC. Its translation is CASSFTGDYGYTF.

This clonotype has ten or more counts. The J gene is TRBJ2-3, the V gene TRBV6-2 or TRBV6-3; tentative D call: TRBD2 (6 bases). The CDR3 length is 13 residues. CDR1 and CDR2 from the germline V gene are MNHEY and SVGEGT. V was shortened by 5 bases and J by 2 bases, with 8 bases between the two germline ends. The DNA of the CDR3 is TGTGCCAGCAGTCGGGACTTCACAGATACGCAGTATTTT. The encoded protein is CASSRDFTDTQYF.

This clonotype was recorded a few times. The gene calls are TRBV10-2 and TRBJ1-6; D gene ambiguous. The V end was cut by 6 bases, the J end by 6 bases, with 3 bases between. The CDR3 spans 11 residues. In germline, CDR1 is WSHSY, CDR2 SAAADI. CDR3 sequence (DNA): TGCGCCAGCAGGGGTAATTCACCCCTCCACTTT. Its translation is CASRGNSPLHF.

This clonotype was counted ten times or more. The chain carries TRBV12-3 or TRBV12-4 and TRBJ1-5, with D possibly being TRBD1 (5 bases). The CDR3 is 15 residues long. The ends were cut back, 5 bases at V and 6 bases at J, with 17 bases in the middle. As DNA, the CDR3 is TGTGCCAGCAGTGCGGGGGTTGGCGCGTCTCAGCCCCAGCATTTT. Amino acid sequence: CASSAGVGASQPQHF.

CDR3: CASSLAGRGDNEQFF. CDR3 nucleotide sequence: TGTGCCAGCAGCTTAGCGGGGCGGGGGGACAATGAGCAGTTCTTC. The J gene is TRBJ2-1, the V gene TRBV7-2; 8 nucleotides match TRBD2. V shed 0 bases and J 5 bases; nucleotides not matched to a gene: 3. The CDR3 is 15 amino acids. The germline V gene has CDR1 SGHTA and CDR2 FQGNSA.

This clonotype was seen at least ten times. The gene calls are TRBV20-1 and TRBJ1-5; D gene unclear. This CDR3 spans 12 amino acids. The germline V gene has CDR1 DFQATT and CDR2 SNEGSKA (reference sequence). V was shortened by 3 bases and J by 1 base, with 4 bases between the two germline ends. As DNA, the CDR3 is TGCAGTGCTAGTCAGAGCAATCAGCCCCAGCATTTT. As protein: CSASQSNQPQHF.

This clonotype was counted many times. The J gene is TRBJ2-3, the V gene TRBV7-2; 8 bases are shared with TRBD2. This CDR3 has 16 amino acids. The J segment lost 1 base and the V segment lost 2 bases, leaving 5 bases of the junction unmatched. Germline CDR1 is SGHTA and CDR2 is FQGNSA. CDR3 region: CASSLTREEGTDTQYF. The CDR3 DNA is TGTGCCAGCAGCTTAACGCGGGAGGAGGGCACAGATACGCAGTATTTT. Full variable domain (missing parts from reference TRBV7-2 and TRBJ2-3): GAGVSQSPSNKVTEKGKDVELRCDPISGHTALYWYRQSLGQGLEFLIYFQGNSAPDKSGLPSDRFSAERTGGSVSTLTIQRTQQEDSAVYLCASSLTREEGTDTQYFGPGTRLTVL.

This clonotype was picked up many times. The genes are TRBV5-5 and TRBJ2-7; 14 bases align to TRBD2. CDR1 and CDR2 (germline): SGHKS, YYEKEE (reference sequence). This CDR3 is built from 15 residues. Trimming took 3 bases from V and 4 from J; bases not matched to a gene: 3. The CDR3 here is CASSWGLAGVYEQYF. The CDR3 bases are TGTGCCAGCAGCTGGGGACTAGCGGGAGTATACGAGCAGTACTTC.

This clonotype showed up many times. In nucleotides, the CDR3 is TGTGCCAGCAGCTTAGTTAAGTACGGCAATGAGCAGTTCTTC. This sequence encodes CASSLVKYGNEQFF. V and J are TRBV7-2 and TRBJ2-1; D is undetermined. Trimming stripped 1 base from V and 6 bases from J, with 10 bases between. Germline V gene data show CDR1 as SGHTA and CDR2 as FQGNSA. The CDR3 extends over 14 amino acids.

This clonotype was seen ten or more times. The chain couples TRBV20-1 to TRBJ1-1; D is possibly TRBD1 (6 bases). The CDR3 is 13 amino acids. V lost 3 bases and J 4 bases, leaving 12 bases between the germline ends. CDR1 and CDR2 from the germline V gene are DFQATT and SNEGSKA (reference sequence). CDR3 sequence (DNA): TGCAGTGCTAGCGCACAGGGAGGCACTGAAGCTTTCTTT. This codes for CSASAQGGTEAFF.

This clonotype was seen repeatedly, ten times or more. The chain uses TRBV6-5 and TRBJ1-2; D gene ambiguous. The germline V gene has CDR1 MNHEY and CDR2 SVGAGI. V gave up 0 bases and J gave up 11 bases, with 16 bases separating them. The CDR3 is 14 amino acids. The CDR3 nucleotides read TGTGCCAGCAGTTACTCAGCCGAAACGATGGGATACACCTTC. This sequence encodes CASSYSAETMGYTF.

This clonotype was counted ten times or more. The chain joins TRBV29-1 to TRBJ2-7; D is possibly TRBD1 (6 bases). The CDR3 is 12 residues long. The germline V gene has CDR1 SQVTM and CDR2 ANQGSEA. The V gene lost 4 bases and the J gene lost 7 bases, with 14 bases spanning the gap. In DNA form, the CDR3 reads TGCAGCGTTGTGGGACATCCGTTGGAGCAGTACTTC. It is translated as CSVVGHPLEQYF.

This clonotype has a count of ten or more. The chain employs TRBV19 and TRBJ1-2; D remains unclear. Deletions cut 8 bases from V and 4 bases from J, with 14 bases between. The CDR3 consists of 13 residues. Germline V gives CDR1 LNHDA, CDR2 SQIVND (reference sequence). The CDR3 region is CASRSTDTYGYTF. For the CDR3, the DNA is TGTGCCAGTCGATCAACAGACACCTATGGCTACACCTTC.

In this sample, this clonotype turned up many times. This chain links TRBV5-6 with TRBJ2-2; TRBD2 might be the D (5 bases). Trimming shortened V by 3 bases and J by 7 bases, and 10 bases separated the two germline ends. Germline values: CDR1 SGHDT, CDR2 YYEEEE. The CDR3 consists of 13 residues. The CDR3 DNA sequence: TGTGCCAGCAGCTACGGGATTGGCGGGGAGCTGTTTTTT. This sequence encodes CASSYGIGGELFF.